The 15 T cell receptor beta chains given below trace back to one sample, sequenced in a study of human T cells and chemical hapten exposure. This sample's time point: pre-sensitization, week 0. Treatment indicated: therapeutic diphenylcyclopropenone sensitization with weekly scalp DPC. In TCRdb, the RACE reads were re-called with MiXCR into one record per CDR3 protein. Among some 360,000 distinct CDR3 sequences listed, 4.5% to 5.5% were seen once. The specimen was whole blood, collected in connection with sensitization to the hapten diphenylcyclopropenone (DPC). The receptor source for this set is a woman aged 50 to 60 with alopecia areata. Some clones in this sample may be carry-over from other donors' samples.

This chain connects TRBV2 to TRBJ2-2; D may correspond to TRBD1 or TRBD2 (6 bases each). The germline V and J ends were trimmed by 5 bases and 4 bases, with 14 bases remaining between them. Germline V gene lookup returns CDR1 SNHLY and CDR2 FYNNEI. The CDR3 covers 15 residues. The CDR3 loop is CASSTGGAGTGELFF. CDR3 nucleotides: TGTGCCAGCAGTACCGGGGGCGCCGGCACCGGGGAGCTGTTTTTT. The variable domain in full, with the rest retrieved from reference TRBV2 and TRBJ2-2, is EPEVTQTPSHQVTQMGQEVILRCVPISNHLYFYWYRQILGQKVEFLVSFYNNEISEKSEIFDDQFSVERPDGSNFTLKIRSTKLEDSAMYFCASSTGGAGTGELFFGEGSRLTVL.

The chain couples TRBV3-1 to TRBJ2-4; no clear D. CDR3 size: 12 residues. Germline CDR1 LGHDT, CDR2 YNNKEL (reference sequence). V lost 1 base to trimming and J lost 4 bases, with 2 bases between them. This CDR3 reads CASSQVKNIQYF. For the CDR3, the DNA is TGTGCCAGCAGCCAAGTGAAAAACATTCAGTACTTC.

The genes are TRBV4-1 and TRBJ2-3, with 9 bases identical to TRBD2. Germline lookup yields CDR1 MGHRA and CDR2 YSYEKL. The CDR3 runs 18 residues. Trimming removed 1 base from V and 5 bases from J; junction bases left unmatched: 13. CDR3 coding DNA: TGCGCCAGCAGCCAAGTGAGACTAGGCGGGGGGGCCGAAGATACGCAGTATTTT. This encodes CASSQVRLGGGAEDTQYF.

The chain has TRBV7-2 and TRBJ2-5; tentatively, D is TRBD1 (6 bases). CDR1 is SGHTA, CDR2 FQGNSA, per germline. The V end lost 4 bases, the J end lost 1 base, and 13 bases lay between the germline ends. The CDR3 covers 15 residues. The DNA of the CDR3 is TGTGCCAGCAGCTACAGGGACCATAGCCAAGAGACCCAGTACTTC. The encoded protein is CASSYRDHSQETQYF.

At least ten counts were recorded for this clonotype. V usage is TRBV13 and J usage is TRBJ2-7; a weak D match, TRBD1 (6 bases). This CDR3 is built from 14 residues. Looked up from germline, CDR1 is PRHDT and CDR2 is FYEKMQ (reference sequence). The V end lost 5 bases, the J end lost 6 bases, and 17 bases lay between the germline ends. CDR3 region: CASSGQGFGSEQYF. DNA of the CDR3: TGTGCCAGCAGCGGGCAGGGGTTCGGATCCGAGCAGTACTTC.

This clonotype was observed at least ten times. The rearrangement uses TRBV2 and TRBJ2-6; unclear D gene. Germline-derived CDR1 and CDR2 are SNHLY and FYNNEI. The CDR3 is 15 amino acids. V gave up 2 bases and J gave up 4 bases, with 9 bases separating them. The CDR3 DNA is TGTGCCAGCAGTGAAAAAGGTGCCGGGGCCAACGTCCTGACTTTC. Translated, it gives CASSEKGAGANVLTF.

Ten or more counts support this clonotype. This chain uses TRBV24-1 with TRBJ2-1; TRBD1 matches at 7 bases. CDR3 length: 16 residues. Germline V gives CDR1 KGHDR, CDR2 SFDVKD. V was clipped by 2 bases and J by 7 bases; unmatched bases: 10. The CDR3 is CATSDSKGQVGNEQFF. As DNA, the CDR3 is TGTGCCACCAGTGATTCAAAAGGACAGGTGGGGAATGAGCAGTTCTTC.

This clonotype was observed at least ten times. Germline and junction disagree at one end, which may indicate a read error. The V call is TRBV5-1, the J call TRBJ2-3; 7 bases match TRBD2. Germline V gives CDR1 SGHRS, CDR2 YFSETQ. The CDR3 is 15 residues long. The CDR3 nucleotides read TGTGCCAGCAGCTTAGAAGCGGGACCCACAGATACGCAGTATTTT. The encoded protein is CASSLEAGPTDTQYF.

The V and J genes are TRBV2 and TRBJ2-5; D not certain. Trimming removed 7 bases at V and 4 bases at J, with 19 bases between. Germline CDR1 SNHLY, CDR2 FYNNEI. The CDR3 has 15 amino acids. This CDR3 is CASKSAPRPGETQYF. DNA of the CDR3: TGTGCCAGCAAATCTGCCCCCAGGCCGGGAGAGACCCAGTACTTC.

At least ten counts were recorded for this clonotype. The CDR3 reads CAISERQPGTAYEQYF. As DNA, the CDR3 is TGTGCCATCAGTGAGAGACAGCCGGGAACTGCCTACGAGCAGTACTTC. The chain has TRBV10-3 and TRBJ2-7; either TRBD1 or TRBD2 may fit D (5 bases each). V was clipped by 2 bases and J by 2 bases, with 16 bases between them. This CDR3 spans 16 amino acids. Germline values: CDR1 ENHRY, CDR2 SYGVKD.

In this sample, this clonotype turned up a few times. V and J are TRBV9 and TRBJ1-6; D is uncertain. Germline loops: CDR1 SGDLS, CDR2 YYNGEE. V was shortened by 0 bases and J by 0 bases, with 4 bases between the two germline ends. The CDR3 runs to 15 residues. The CDR3 protein is CASSVAVSYNSPLHF. CDR3 DNA sequence: TGTGCCAGCAGCGTAGCTGTCTCCTATAATTCACCCCTCCACTTT.

V gene TRBV5-1 combines with J gene TRBJ1-1, with a weak D call TRBD1 (6 bases). Trimming shortened V by 4 bases and J by 4 bases, and 17 bases separated the two germline ends. The CDR3 loop spans 15 amino acids. CDR1 is SGHRS and CDR2 is YFSETQ in the germline V gene. CDR3 sequence reads: CASSLSQGRGTEAFF. The CDR3 nucleotides are TGCGCCAGCAGCCTTAGTCAGGGGCGAGGCACTGAAGCTTTCTTT.

Many counts were recorded for this clonotype. The gene calls are TRBV28 and TRBJ1-1; D gene ambiguous. Germline V gives CDR1 MDHEN, CDR2 SYDVKM. The V end lost 8 bases, the J end lost 0 bases, and 7 bases lay between the germline ends. There are 12 residues in the CDR3. The CDR3 sequence: CASAQMNTEAFF. The CDR3 nucleotides read TGTGCCAGCGCACAGATGAACACTGAAGCTTTCTTT. Combining the CDR3 with reference TRBV28 and TRBJ1-1 gives the whole variable domain DVKVTQSSRYLVKRTGEKVFLECVQDMDHENMFWYRQDPGLGLRLIYFSYDVKMKEKGDIPEGYSVSREKKERFSLILESASTNQTSMYLCASAQMNTEAFFGQGTRLTVV.

This chain connects TRBV3-1 to TRBJ1-2; 9 bases fit TRBD1. The CDR3 is 14 amino acids. Germline CDR1 LGHDT, CDR2 YNNKEL (reference sequence). V was pared by 7 bases and J by 3 bases, with 6 bases of the junction left unmatched. This CDR3 is CASNVQGADYGYTF. CDR3 in DNA: TGTGCCAGCAATGTACAGGGGGCAGACTATGGCTACACCTTC.

This clonotype was picked up many times. This rearrangement joins TRBV9 to TRBJ2-7; D is ambiguous. This CDR3 has 14 amino acids. V dropped 0 bases and J dropped 0 bases, with 7 bases sitting between them. The germline gives CDR1 SGDLS, CDR2 YYNGEE. CDR3 residues: CASSVGTVSYEQYF. The CDR3 DNA is TGTGCCAGCAGCGTAGGGACCGTCTCCTACGAGCAGTACTTC.